The 25 T cell receptor beta chains given below trace back to one sample, sequenced in a study of cytomegalovirus exposure and HLA in healthy donors. The study ran its PCR with 60 Vbeta and 13 Jbeta primers. Measured with immunoSEQ multiplex PCR; TCRdb has only the in-frame clones, and not every one. Counted here are 90,000 to 95,000 clones, roughly 79% occurring once; the ten biggest clones make up 0.57%. Material for sequencing was PBMCs. The receptors originated from a man under 40 in good health and CMV-seronegative.

The chain employs TRBV27 and TRBJ1-2, with 7 bases aligning to TRBD1. J was trimmed by 5 bases and V by 0 bases; bases with no gene match: 3. This CDR3 has 14 residues. Germline CDR1 is MNHEY and CDR2 is SMNVEV (reference sequence). CDR3 sequence (DNA): TGTGCCAGCAGTTTATCTGCAGGGGGTTATGGCTACACCTTC. Translating it yields CASSLSAGGYGYTF.

This clone was observed a handful of times. V and J are TRBV18 and TRBJ2-3; 7 bases fit TRBD2. Germline trimming cut 0 bases from V and 0 bases from J; bases unmatched to any gene: 15. Germline assignment: CDR1 KGHSH and CDR2 LQKENI. The CDR3 totals 20 residues. CDR3 in DNA: TGTGCCAGCTCACCACCGATCTGGCTAGCGGAAACATCTAGCACAGATACGCAGTATTTT. This sequence encodes CASSPPIWLAETSSTDTQYF.

The chain combines TRBV4-2 with TRBJ2-1; tentatively, D is TRBD2 (5 bases). V was cut by 4 bases and J by 9 bases, with 16 bases left in between. Looked up from germline, CDR1 is LGHNA and CDR2 is YNFKEQ. The CDR3 sequence is 14 residues long. CDR3 sequence (DNA): TGTGCCAGCAGCCCGTTAGGGCCTGGAGGTGAGCAGTTCTTC. Encoded protein: CASSPLGPGGEQFF.

V is TRBV19 and J is TRBJ2-3; D ambiguous. CDR1 is LNHDA and CDR2 is SQIVND in the germline V gene (reference sequence). The ends were cut back, 6 bases at V and 0 bases at J, with 13 bases in the middle. CDR3 length equals 15 residues. CDR3 protein: CASRPSRLSTDTQYF. The CDR3 coding sequence is TGTGCCAGTAGACCATCGCGTCTAAGCACAGATACGCAGTATTTT.

This chain links TRBV5-8 with TRBJ1-2; D might be TRBD1 (6 bases). The CDR3 runs to 14 residues. Deletions cut 2 bases from V and 4 bases from J, with 12 bases between. Per germline, CDR1 SGHTS and CDR2 YDEGEE. The CDR3 DNA sequence: TGTGCCAGCAGCTTTGAAGGGGGTCCCTATGGCTACACCTTC. It codes for CASSFEGGPYGYTF.

DNA of the CDR3: TGCGCCAGCAGCTTGGCCGCGGGGATCTATGGCTACACCTTC. As protein: CASSLAAGIYGYTF. The chain carries TRBV5-1 and TRBJ1-2; unclear D gene. CDR3 size: 14 residues. V shed 0 bases and J shed 4 bases, with 10 bases lying between them. Germline values: CDR1 SGHRS, CDR2 YFSETQ.

This clone was seen just once. This chain links TRBV2 with TRBJ1-2; weak D call: TRBD1 (6 bases). This CDR3 is 15 amino acids long. Germline V gene data show CDR1 as SNHLY and CDR2 as FYNNEI. Trimming removed 7 bases at V and 0 bases at J, with 15 bases between. The CDR3 spells CASNPRDTTNYGYTF. The CDR3 DNA reads as TGTGCCAGCAATCCCCGGGACACAACTAACTATGGCTACACCTTC.

J is TRBJ2-1 and V is TRBV4-2, with 10 bases that match TRBD2. Per the germline V gene, CDR1 is LGHNA and CDR2 is YNFKEQ. V shed 4 bases, J shed 7 bases, and the junction held 16 bases outside the gene matches. This CDR3 spans 18 amino acids. The CDR3 spells CASSPRTGRSGGENEQFF. CDR3 coding DNA: TGTGCCAGCAGCCCCCGGACGGGTAGGAGCGGGGGGGAAAATGAGCAGTTCTTC.

The chain combines TRBV27 with TRBJ1-5, with 8 positions matching TRBD1. The CDR3 runs to 14 residues. V shed 6 bases, J shed 5 bases, and the junction held 6 bases outside the gene matches. Germline V gene sequence: CDR1 MNHEY, CDR2 SMNVEV (reference sequence). CDR3 nucleotides: TGTGCCAGCAGACCCTCAGGGGGCGATCAGCCCCAGCATTTT. Its protein product is CASRPSGGDQPQHF.

The chain is built from TRBV15 and TRBJ1-5; 7 nucleotides line up with TRBD1. This CDR3 has 17 residues. Germline V CDR1 and CDR2: LNHNV, YYDKDF (reference sequence). V lost 5 bases, J lost 0 bases, and 10 bases stayed unmatched. The CDR3 region has the DNA TGTGCCACCAGCCGGTGGGACAGTGTACGTAGCAATCAGCCCCAGCATTTT. This gives the protein CATSRWDSVRSNQPQHF.

The J gene is TRBJ2-3, the V gene TRBV29-1; D call uncertain. The germline gives CDR1 SQVTM, CDR2 ANQGSEA. The CDR3 consists of 13 residues. V shed 5 bases and J shed 2 bases, with 11 bases lying between them. Written as DNA, the CDR3 is TGCAGCGTTCGGGTCCCGAACACAGATACGCAGTATTTT. Protein: CSVRVPNTDTQYF.

V is TRBV2 and J is TRBJ1-6, with D hard to call. From germline, CDR1 is SNHLY and CDR2 FYNNEI. The CDR3 is made up of 13 amino acids. The V gene lost 4 bases and the J gene lost 10 bases, with 11 bases spanning the gap. This CDR3 is CASSGGRGSPLHF. CDR3 in DNA: TGTGCCAGCAGTGGCGGGCGTGGATCACCCCTCCACTTT.

The chain combines TRBV14 with TRBJ1-2; D gene unclear. This CDR3 has 13 amino acids. The V gene lost 3 bases and the J gene lost 4 bases, with 9 bases spanning the gap. Per the germline V gene, CDR1 is SGHDN and CDR2 is FVKESK. The CDR3 DNA reads as TGTGCCAGCAGCCATGAGGAGTTCTATGGCTACACCTTC. Amino acid sequence: CASSHEEFYGYTF.

The chain employs TRBV5-4 and TRBJ2-2, with 7 bases identical to TRBD2. Germline CDR1 is SGHNT and CDR2 is YYREEE (reference sequence). Germline trimming cut 4 bases from V and 6 bases from J; bases unmatched to any gene: 6. There are 14 residues in the CDR3. The CDR3 DNA reads TGTGCCAGCAGCCCCGGGGGGAAGTCCGGGGAGCTGTTTTTT. Protein sequence: CASSPGGKSGELFF.

The CDR3 nucleotides are TGTGCCAGCAGCGTGCTTGGGGGAGGCTATGGCTACACCTTC. Its translation is CASSVLGGGYGYTF. This chain links TRBV9 with TRBJ1-2; D is perhaps TRBD1 (5 bases). Trimming pared 2 bases from V and 4 bases from J, leaving 12 bases between. CDR3 length: 14 residues. Germline V gene sequence: CDR1 SGDLS, CDR2 YYNGEE.

The chain uses TRBV19 and TRBJ2-1; tentative D call: TRBD1 (6 bases). The germline V gene has CDR1 LNHDA and CDR2 SQIVND (reference sequence). The V gene lost 4 bases and the J gene lost 7 bases, with 14 bases spanning the gap. The CDR3 extends over 14 amino acids. CDR3 nucleotide sequence: TGTGCCAGTAGTAATCCCGGGACACCTAATGAGCAGTTCTTC. The encoded protein is CASSNPGTPNEQFF.

The rearrangement joins TRBV23-1 to TRBJ2-3; 11 positions match TRBD2. TRBV23-1 is known as an ORF, though its function is uncertain. J was trimmed by 5 bases and V by 4 bases; bases with no gene match: 5. The CDR3 has 15 residues. The CDR3 nucleotides read TGCGCCAGCAGTCGGGTAGCGGGGGGGCTAGATACGCAGTATTTT. Protein sequence: CASSRVAGGLDTQYF.

This clone was found once. This chain links TRBV11-2 with TRBJ1-2; D unresolved. CDR1 is SGHAT and CDR2 is FQNNGV in the germline V gene. This CDR3 comprises 14 residues. V was clipped by 3 bases and J by 6 bases, with 14 bases between them. The CDR3 bases are TGTGCCAGCAGCTTTGGGAGGCCGAATCATGGCTACACCTTC. This gives the protein CASSFGRPNHGYTF. The full variable domain, its missing parts supplied by reference TRBV11-2 and TRBJ1-2, is EAGVAQSPRYKIIEKRQSVAFWCNPISGHATLYWYQQILGQGPKLLIQFQNNGVVDDSQLPKDRFSAERLKGVDSTLKIQPAKLEDSAVYLCASSFGRPNHGYTFGSGTRLTVV.

The chain has TRBV27 and TRBJ1-2, with 9 bases matching TRBD1. This CDR3 is built from 13 residues. Germline V gene sequence: CDR1 MNHEY, CDR2 SMNVEV (reference sequence). V shed 5 bases and J 6 bases; nucleotides not matched to a gene: 4. The CDR3 DNA reads as TGTGCCAGCAGTCCGGGGACAGGGAATGGCTACACCTTC. Its protein is CASSPGTGNGYTF.

The J gene is TRBJ1-6, the V gene TRBV5-1, with D maybe TRBD1 (5 bases). This CDR3 is 13 amino acids long. V shed 0 bases and J shed 10 bases, with 8 bases lying between them. From germline, CDR1 is SGHRS and CDR2 YFSETQ. CDR3 protein: CASSLAGYSPLHF. The DNA of the CDR3 is TGCGCCAGCAGCTTGGCAGGGTACTCACCCCTCCACTTT.

This chain joins TRBV4-2 and TRBJ2-1; TRBD1 might be the D (6 bases). Trimming shortened V by 0 bases and J by 8 bases, and 23 bases separated the two germline ends. This CDR3 has 18 residues. The germline CDR1 and CDR2 sequences are LGHNA and YNFKEQ. CDR3 amino acids: CASSQDGIQGNGVDEQFF. CDR3 sequence (DNA): TGTGCCAGCAGCCAAGATGGGATACAGGGTAACGGTGTTGATGAGCAGTTCTTC.

The rearrangement links TRBV27 to TRBJ1-1; D might be TRBD1 (5 bases). Trimming removed 6 bases from V and 6 bases from J, with 17 bases in between. The germline V gene has CDR1 MNHEY and CDR2 SMNVEV (reference sequence). The CDR3 runs 14 residues. This CDR3 is CASRINLQVAEAFF. CDR3 DNA: TGTGCCAGCAGAATAAATTTACAGGTTGCTGAAGCTTTCTTT.

The rearrangement joins TRBV15 to TRBJ2-7; D is uncertain. The CDR3 runs 13 residues. Trimming removed 1 base from V and 3 bases from J, with 7 bases in between. The germline V gene encodes CDR1 LNHNV and CDR2 YYDKDF (reference sequence). In nucleotides, the CDR3 is TGTGCCACCAGCAGAGGCCAACTCTACGAGCAGTACTTC. This translates into CATSRGQLYEQYF.

This clone has more than one count but fewer than ten. The V gene is TRBV9, the J gene TRBJ2-5; weak D call: TRBD2 (6 bases). The ends were cut back, 0 bases at V and 5 bases at J, with 17 bases in the middle. The CDR3 has 16 residues. Per the germline V gene, CDR1 is SGDLS and CDR2 is YYNGEE. The CDR3 spells CASSVGSHIREETQYF. In nucleotides, the CDR3 is TGTGCCAGCAGCGTAGGATCACACATTCGGGAGGAGACCCAGTACTTC.

This chain joins TRBV28 and TRBJ1-2; D possibly corresponds to TRBD1 (5 bases). The V and J ends lost 2 bases and 3 bases respectively, with 13 bases between them. CDR3 length: 15 residues. Germline CDR1 is MDHEN and CDR2 is SYDVKM. CDR3 protein: CASSLGRGRDYGYTF. CDR3 bases: TGTGCCAGCAGTTTAGGTAGGGGCAGGGACTATGGCTACACCTTC.